The text below deals with one T cell receptor beta chain. Its specificity is not known. Patients with chemo-refractory metastatic non-small-cell lung cancer received focal radiation plus CTLA-4 blockade with ipilimumab. This specimen belongs to a study of radiotherapy plus CTLA-4 blockade in lung cancer. Some clones are missing from TCRdb's copy, which holds only in-frame ones; the method was immunoSEQ multiplex PCR. The sample holds 75,000 to 100,000 clones, 82% seen once. General study points: In blood, early T cell clone dynamics reportedly predicted response best, together with interferon-beta. Radiotherapy with ipilimumab was followed by blood expansion of tumor-derived clones.

Sequences were derived from peripheral blood, sampled from a patient treated with radiotherapy plus ipilimumab. This receptor was identified in a human donor with non-small cell lung cancer who had a partial response to radiotherapy plus ipilimumab.

CDR3 residues: CASSTRQDSGDTDTQYF. CDR3 bases: TGTGCCAGCAGCACCCGACAGGACTCAGGAGACACAGATACGCAGTATTTT. The V and J genes are TRBV11-3 and TRBJ2-3; D is possibly TRBD1 (6 bases). This CDR3 has 17 amino acids. Germline V gene data show CDR1 as SGHNT and CDR2 as YENEEA. Trimming removed 5 bases at V and 2 bases at J, with 20 bases between.